The 5 T cell receptor beta chains presented below share a single source sample, sequenced in a study of persistence of HIV-infected CD4 T cells. This was the immunoSEQ version 4 assay in survey mode. Here immunoSEQ multiplex PCR was the method, and the copy in TCRdb shows in-frame clones only, minus some. The data contain approximately 44,000 clones, about 90% of them seen just once; the ten biggest clones take up approximately 1%. Cells were stimulated nonspecifically with anti-CD3/anti-CD28 magnetic beads. Sorting of responding CD4+ T cells relied on upregulated CD40 ligand together with CD69. These receptors' targets are unknown. Source: CD4+ T cells sorted from PBMCs after roughly 18-hour stimulation, taken from a patient who received antiretroviral therapy. The receptor set was obtained from an adult man with HIV who was CMV-seropositive.

This sequence joins TRBV19 and TRBJ2-1; 9 bases align to TRBD1. The germline gives CDR1 LNHDA, CDR2 SQIVND (reference sequence). The CDR3 is 15 amino acids. V gave up 6 bases and J gave up 7 bases; unmatched junction bases: 10. The CDR3, as DNA: TGTGCCAGTAGCCCTCGGGACAGGGTGAAGAATGAGCAGTTCTTC. This gives the protein CASSPRDRVKNEQFF.

The CDR3 DNA reads TGTGCCAGCAGCTCCCGTAGATCTAGCACAGATACGCAGTATTTT. Its protein is CASSSRRSSTDTQYF. This sequence joins TRBV9 and TRBJ2-3; D is undetermined. V was shortened by 4 bases and J by 0 bases, with 12 bases between the two germline ends. Germline V gives CDR1 SGDLS, CDR2 YYNGEE. The CDR3 is 15 amino acids.

The chain is built from TRBV5-5 and TRBJ1-4; possible D gene TRBD1, 5 bases. The germline CDR1 and CDR2 sequences are SGHKS and YYEKEE (reference sequence). Trimming removed 4 bases at V and 2 bases at J, with 15 bases between. This CDR3 is 16 amino acids long. DNA for the CDR3: TGTGCCAGCAGCGGAACGGGACGGGAGACTAATGAAAAACTGTTTTTT. This sequence encodes CASSGTGRETNEKLFF. The full variable domain, in which reference TRBV5-5 and TRBJ1-4 provide the parts outside the CDR3, is DAGVTQSPTHLIKTRGQQVTLRCSPISGHKSVSWYQQVLGQGPQFIFQYYEKEERGRGNFPDRFSARQFPNYSSELNVNALLLGDSALYLCASSGTGRETNEKLFFGSGTQLSVL.

The CDR3 sequence is CASSLEGTGANVLTF. The DNA of the CDR3 is TGTGCCAGCAGTTTAGAGGGAACTGGGGCCAACGTCCTGACTTTC. The gene calls are TRBV28 and TRBJ2-6; tentatively, D is TRBD2 (5 bases). This CDR3 has 15 amino acids. Trimming pared 2 bases from V and 2 bases from J, leaving 7 bases between. CDR1 and CDR2 from the germline V gene are MDHEN and SYDVKM.

The genes are TRBV9 and TRBJ2-2, with 9 bases identical to TRBD1. CDR3 length: 16 amino acids. Germline V CDR1 and CDR2: SGDLS, YYNGEE. V was pared by 1 base and J by 7 bases, with 8 bases of the junction left unmatched. The CDR3 DNA reads TGTGCCAGCAGCGTAATGGGACAGGGATCAGTCGGGGAGCTGTTTTTT. Protein: CASSVMGQGSVGELFF.